This T cell receptor beta chain stems from a study of blood T cell repertoires in COVID-19. This clone was found once. This sample includes further DNA sequences coding for the same CDR3. Germline-derived CDR1 and CDR2 are SGHRS and YFSETQ. This CDR3 has 14 amino acids. Trimming removed 0 bases at V and 0 bases at J, with 5 bases between. Generated by immunoSEQ multiplex PCR, the TCRdb table keeps only in-frame clones and is missing some. Here the sample spans 250,000 to 300,000 clones, about nine tenths being singletons. Sequencing was carried out using peripheral blood. The chain recombines TRBV5-1 with TRBJ2-3; D not certain. The TCR was taken from a middle-aged man with acute or convalescent COVID-19. The CDR3 DNA reads TGCGCCAGCAGCTTGGGCCAGAGCACAGATACGCAGTATTTT. Translating gives CASSLGQSTDTQYF.